Listed below are T cell receptor beta chains from one sample, sequenced in a study of cytomegalovirus exposure and HLA in healthy donors. Sequencing used immunoSEQ multiplex PCR; TCRdb keeps in-frame clones, though not all of them. The sample consists of about 130,000 clones, about 91% of them appearing once. Specimen: PBMCs. The receptors were sampled from a woman between 18 and 30 years old in good health and CMV-seronegative. CDR3s leave out the opening cysteine and the closing phenylalanine or tryptophan. The order of the fields is CDR3 length, V gene, CDR3 protein.

len: 10; v_gene: TRBV27; CDR3aa: ASSSGPPAQY
len: 14; v_gene: TRBV15; CDR3aa: ATSRDALAGGNEQF
len: 11; v_gene: TRBV5-4; CDR3aa: ASSLDRGTGYT
len: 14; v_gene: TRBV7-8; CDR3aa: ASSLGYRGGTGELF
len: 12; v_gene: TRBV27; CDR3aa: ASMFSHYTDTQY
len: 9; v_gene: TRBV5-3; CDR3aa: ARTMRTEAF
len: 13; v_gene: TRBV28; CDR3aa: ASSLGSGDYNEQF
len: 12; v_gene: TRBV28; CDR3aa: ASSFERRQRGYT
len: 15; v_gene: TRBV27; CDR3aa: ASSSGQNPTVDYGYT
len: 13; v_gene: TRBV28; CDR3aa: ASSWPRQGSYEQY
len: 12; v_gene: TRBV5-4; CDR3aa: ASSVTGRTDTQY
len: 13; v_gene: TRBV2; CDR3aa: ASSEGGESYNEQF
len: 14; v_gene: TRBV27; CDR3aa: ASSPSGSYSNQPQH
len: 11; v_gene: TRBV28; CDR3aa: ASSLSQVYEQY
len: 15; v_gene: TRBV28; CDR3aa: ASSLVRQGLMNTEAF
len: 10; v_gene: TRBV30; CDR3aa: ASTRGNEKLF
len: 10; v_gene: TRBV28; CDR3aa: ASSRYFGELF
len: 15; v_gene: TRBV18; CDR3aa: ASSPNVLSVGRNEQF
len: 10; v_gene: TRBV30; CDR3aa: AWYFSGNTIY
len: 11; v_gene: TRBV2; CDR3aa: ASHTGYQETQY
len: 13; v_gene: TRBV10-1; CDR3aa: ASRAGTGLNSPLH
len: 9; v_gene: TRBV6-6; CDR3aa: ASSWGREAF
len: 13; v_gene: TRBV6-5; CDR3aa: ASSSAGAGETEAF
len: 12; v_gene: TRBV6-4; CDR3aa: ASSPTGGTDTQY
len: 11; v_gene: TRBV6-5; CDR3aa: ASRRQDWEKLF
len: 13; v_gene: TRBV6-5; CDR3aa: ASSFGQGNTGELF
len: 13; v_gene: TRBV6-5; CDR3aa: ASSYSGTAVEKLF
len: 10; v_gene: TRBV28; CDR3aa: ASNPQGVGYT
len: 16; v_gene: TRBV19; CDR3aa: ASSISRTGNTGANVLT
len: 13; v_gene: TRBV30; CDR3aa: AWSGGTGGSYEQY
len: 13; v_gene: TRBV7-9; CDR3aa: ASSPGSGGRTEAF
len: 10; v_gene: TRBV27; CDR3aa: ASSMRNQPQH
len: 11; v_gene: TRBV7-6; CDR3aa: ASSRTSTDTQY
len: 13; v_gene: TRBV29-1; CDR3aa: SVEDTSVNSYEQY
len: 13; v_gene: TRBV9; CDR3aa: ASSVDVEANYGYT
len: 14; v_gene: TRBV4-1; CDR3aa: ASSQEVRDNSYEQY
len: 13; v_gene: TRBV9; CDR3aa: ASSTTTGPNTEAF
len: 13; v_gene: TRBV28; CDR3aa: ASSPPDSTNEKLF
len: 12; v_gene: TRBV13; CDR3aa: ASSFLARDNEQF
len: 13; v_gene: TRBV30; CDR3aa: ASNREQRPNTEAF
len: 12; v_gene: TRBV28; CDR3aa: ASRTGDRGTEAF
len: 12; v_gene: TRBV29-1; CDR3aa: SVEDPTGPSIYT
len: 11; v_gene: TRBV6-5; CDR3aa: ASSRQPQETQY
len: 10; v_gene: TRBV5-1; CDR3aa: ASTSGNEKLF
len: 14; v_gene: TRBV7-8; CDR3aa: ASSLDGGTKVDTQY
len: 10; v_gene: TRBV2; CDR3aa: ARGAGYTEAF
len: 13; v_gene: TRBV6-5; CDR3aa: ASSYQQIYNSPLH
len: 12; v_gene: TRBV7-6; CDR3aa: ASSLALRNSPLH
len: 14; v_gene: TRBV5-1; CDR3aa: ASSLVSGSAANVLT
len: 13; v_gene: TRBV28; CDR3aa: ASSLGQARSQTQY